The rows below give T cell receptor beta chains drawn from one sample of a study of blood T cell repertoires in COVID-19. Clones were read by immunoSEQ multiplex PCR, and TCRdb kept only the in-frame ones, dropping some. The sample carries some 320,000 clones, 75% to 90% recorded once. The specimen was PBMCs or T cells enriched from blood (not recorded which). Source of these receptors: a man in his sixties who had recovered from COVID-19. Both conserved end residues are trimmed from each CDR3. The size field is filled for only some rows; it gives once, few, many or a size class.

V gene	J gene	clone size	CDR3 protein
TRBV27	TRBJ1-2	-	ASRATGAVYGYT
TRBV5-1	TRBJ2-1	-	ASSFRGWNSGRTPPSYNEQF
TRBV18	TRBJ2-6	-	ASSPLGQGIGSGANVLT
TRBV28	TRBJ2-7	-	ASTGDNYEQY
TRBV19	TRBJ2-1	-	ASRDSALITYNEQF
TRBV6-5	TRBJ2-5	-	ASSHREETQY
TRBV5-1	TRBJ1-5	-	ASSPTGEGQPQH
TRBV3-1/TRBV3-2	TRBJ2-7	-	ASSQDLRVGRRVLTYEQY
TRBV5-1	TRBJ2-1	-	ASSPGTSGYNEQF
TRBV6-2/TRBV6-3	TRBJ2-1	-	ASSYGASGSSYNEQF
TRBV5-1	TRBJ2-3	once	ASTGTPANTDTQY
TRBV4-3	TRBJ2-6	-	ASSQAPRGSGANVLT
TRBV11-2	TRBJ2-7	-	ASSLATGAPSSYEQY
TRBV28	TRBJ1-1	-	ASSPPDRANTEAF